This passage covers 9 T cell receptor beta chains from one sample sequenced in a study of blood T cell repertoires in COVID-19. TCRdb's table, derived via immunoSEQ multiplex PCR, lists solely in-frame clones and lacks some. Of 300,000 or so clones in the sample, more than 70% were seen once. What was sequenced was peripheral blood. These receptors all stem from a man younger than 35 who had recovered from COVID-19.

In DNA form, the CDR3 reads TGTGCCAGTAGTATGTCGACAGTTAATGAAAAACTGTTTTTT. Protein product: CASSMSTVNEKLFF. This chain links TRBV19 with TRBJ1-4; tentative D call: TRBD1 (5 bases). CDR1 LNHDA and CDR2 SQIVND come from the germline V gene (reference sequence). The V end lost 3 bases, the J end lost 4 bases, and 9 bases lay between the germline ends. The CDR3 length is 14 residues.

This rearrangement joins TRBV27 to TRBJ2-6, with 11 bases aligning to TRBD1. Looked up from germline, CDR1 is MNHEY and CDR2 is SMNVEV (reference sequence). CDR3 length: 17 residues. V dropped 3 bases and J dropped 4; count of bases not matched to a gene: 5. The CDR3 region has the DNA TGTGCCAGCAGTTTTGGACAGGGGGCAAGAGGGGCCAACGTCCTGACTTTC. Its translation: CASSFGQGARGANVLTF. The whole variable domain, remainder taken from reference TRBV27 and TRBJ2-6, is EAQVTQNPRYLITVTGKKLTVTCSQNMNHEYMSWYRQDPGLGLRQIYYSMNVEVTDKGDVPEGYKVSRKEKRNFPLILESPSPNQTSLYFCASSFGQGARGANVLTFGAGSRLTVL.

The CDR3 is CASSLGQNTEAFF. The CDR3 coding sequence is TGTGCCAGCTCACTGGGACAGAACACTGAAGCTTTCTTT. The rearrangement links TRBV18 to TRBJ1-1; maybe TRBD1 (6 bases). The germline gives CDR1 KGHSH, CDR2 LQKENI. V was shortened by 4 bases and J by 1 base, with 7 bases between the two germline ends. The CDR3 length is 13 residues.

The chain recombines TRBV4-1 with TRBJ2-7, with a possible D match to TRBD2 (5 bases). Trimming pared 4 bases from V and 4 bases from J, leaving 14 bases between. Germline assignment: CDR1 MGHRA and CDR2 YSYEKL. CDR3 length equals 14 residues. CDR3 sequence reads: CASSPEGRSYEQYF. The CDR3 DNA is TGCGCCAGCAGCCCGGAAGGGAGATCATACGAGCAGTACTTC.

The J gene is TRBJ1-3, the V gene TRBV29-1; perhaps TRBD1 as D (6 bases). The germline V and J ends were trimmed by 2 bases and 4 bases, with 12 bases remaining between them. CDR3 length equals 14 residues. Germline V gives CDR1 SQVTM, CDR2 ANQGSEA. The CDR3 loop reads CSVELHRAGNTIYF. CDR3 DNA sequence: TGCAGCGTTGAACTCCACAGGGCCGGAAACACCATATATTTT.

This chain connects TRBV6-5 to TRBJ1-3; the D gene is possibly TRBD1 (5 bases). The CDR3 has 15 residues. Germline CDR1 and CDR2: MNHEY and SVGAGI. V was pared by 7 bases and J by 0 bases, with 13 bases between. DNA for the CDR3: TGTGCCAGCATAGCAGGGCAGGGCTCTGGAAACACCATATATTTT. Translating gives CASIAGQGSGNTIYF.

This chain uses TRBV7-2 with TRBJ2-7; 8 bases match TRBD1. This CDR3 spans 14 amino acids. V dropped 3 bases and J dropped 3; count of bases not matched to a gene: 4. CDR1 SGHTA and CDR2 FQGNSA come from the germline V gene. This CDR3 is CASSFNDRGYEQYF. The DNA of the CDR3 is TGTGCCAGCAGCTTCAACGACAGGGGCTACGAGCAGTACTTC.

The chain has TRBV4-3 and TRBJ2-7; D is undetermined. The length of the CDR3 is 14 residues. Germline lookup yields CDR1 LGHNA and CDR2 YSLEER. Deletions cut 0 bases from V and 3 bases from J, with 9 bases between. CDR3 sequence reads: CASSQDLRFYEQYF. The CDR3 bases are TGCGCCAGCAGCCAAGATCTCAGGTTCTACGAGCAGTACTTC.

CDR3 bases: TGTGCCTGGAGTTTGGGGCTAGTAGATGAGCAGTTCTTC. This encodes CAWSLGLVDEQFF. The chain employs TRBV30 and TRBJ2-1; tentatively, D is TRBD1 (5 bases). Trimming removed 2 bases at V and 8 bases at J, with 13 bases between. The CDR3 spans 13 residues. Germline lookup yields CDR1 GTSNPN and CDR2 SVGIG (reference sequence).